The 12 T cell receptor beta chains below were found in one sample sequenced in a study of CD8+ T cells in alopecia areata. cDNA prepared by RNA extraction and subsequent reverse transcription served as the template for sequencing. Sequencing was performed with immunoSEQ multiplex PCR; in TCRdb, only in-frame clones are kept and a portion is missing. The table shows about 160,000 clones, with about two thirds occurring only once. Treatment in this sample: oral pan-JAK inhibitor, 5-10 mg twice daily. This sample comprised CD4+ T cells sorted from blood, obtained at week 4, from a patient treated with tofacitinib. The receptor set was obtained from a human donor with alopecia areata.

The chain is built from TRBV7-6 and TRBJ2-3; the D call may be TRBD1 or TRBD2 (5 bases each). V was pared by 0 bases and J by 2 bases, with 6 bases between. The CDR3 is 14 amino acids. The germline CDR1 and CDR2 sequences are SGHVS and FNYEAQ. This CDR3 reads CASSLAGVTDTQYF. In DNA, the CDR3 is TGTGCCAGCAGCTTAGCGGGGGTCACAGATACGCAGTATTTT.

This clone is a singleton in its sample. This rearrangement joins TRBV9 to TRBJ1-1, with TRBD1 matching 9 bases. V lost 1 base to trimming and J lost 5 bases; unmatched junction nucleotides: 6. The CDR3 extends over 15 amino acids. In germline, CDR1 is SGDLS, CDR2 YYNGEE. The DNA of the CDR3 is TGTGCCAGCAGCGTAACAGGGGGCCAGGGGACTGAAGCTTTCTTT. Translation gives CASSVTGGQGTEAFF.

This clone has just a few counts. V gene TRBV7-2 combines with J gene TRBJ2-5; D remains ambiguous. CDR1 is SGHTA and CDR2 is FQGNSA in the germline V gene. V was shortened by 2 bases and J by 2 bases, with 3 bases between the two germline ends. This CDR3 is built from 12 residues. The CDR3 bases are TGTGCCAGCAGCTTAATGCAAGAGACCCAGTACTTC. This codes for CASSLMQETQYF.

The rearrangement uses TRBV29-1 and TRBJ2-3, with D possibly matching TRBD2 (6 bases). The ends were cut back, 3 bases at V and 0 bases at J, with 10 bases in the middle. Germline V gives CDR1 SQVTM, CDR2 ANQGSEA. The CDR3 totals 14 residues. CDR3 in DNA: TGCAGCGTTGATGGAGGGGAAAGCACAGATACGCAGTATTTT. Encoded protein: CSVDGGESTDTQYF.

This clone is a singleton in its sample. The rearrangement uses TRBV29-1 and TRBJ1-1, with D unresolved. This CDR3 contains 13 residues. The germline V gene encodes CDR1 SQVTM and CDR2 ANQGSEA. V was shortened by 7 bases and J by 0 bases, with 12 bases between the two germline ends. The CDR3 bases are TGCAGCGCCTGTGAGTGGGTGAACACTGAAGCTTTCTTT. Translation gives CSACEWVNTEAFF.

The chain joins TRBV25-1 to TRBJ1-5; TRBD1 might be the D (5 bases). V was cut by 10 bases and J by 6 bases, with 10 bases left in between. The germline gives CDR1 MGHDK, CDR2 SYGVNS. This CDR3 is 11 amino acids long. The CDR3 DNA is TGTGCCACTTCAGGGTTTCAGCCCCAGCATTTT. Protein: CATSGFQPQHF.

The chain links TRBV30 to TRBJ1-5; D gene uncertain. Germline CDR1 GTSNPN, CDR2 SVGIG (reference sequence). The CDR3 contains 17 residues. Trimming pared 0 bases from V and 2 bases from J, leaving 17 bases between. The CDR3 spells CAWSVPWRDPGNQPQHF. The CDR3 DNA is TGTGCCTGGAGTGTACCCTGGAGGGATCCTGGCAATCAGCCCCAGCATTTT.

The V and J genes are TRBV29-1 and TRBJ1-1; unclear D gene. The ends were cut back, 7 bases at V and 0 bases at J, with 9 bases in the middle. This CDR3 has 12 residues. Germline CDR1 is SQVTM and CDR2 is ANQGSEA. CDR3 region: CSDRTVNTEAFF. The CDR3, as DNA: TGCAGCGACCGGACGGTGAACACTGAAGCTTTCTTT.

V gene TRBV27 combines with J gene TRBJ1-2; perhaps TRBD1 as D (6 bases). This CDR3 comprises 14 residues. V lost 7 bases, J lost 8 bases, and 20 bases lay in between. Germline lookup yields CDR1 MNHEY and CDR2 SMNVEV (reference sequence). CDR3 region: CASTALVRGGGYTF. The CDR3 region has the DNA TGTGCCAGCACCGCACTTGTCAGGGGAGGAGGCTACACCTTC.

This chain connects TRBV7-6 to TRBJ2-7; D might be TRBD1 (5 bases). The CDR3 length is 15 residues. Trimming stripped 2 bases from V and 2 bases from J, with 13 bases between. Germline CDR1 reads SGHVS; CDR2 reads FNYEAQ. CDR3 region: CASSLQGVPTYEQYF. CDR3 bases: TGTGCCAGCAGCTTACAGGGTGTCCCTACCTACGAGCAGTACTTC.

In its sample, this clone was seen a few times. The genes are TRBV29-1 and TRBJ2-3; D call uncertain. CDR1 is SQVTM, CDR2 ANQGSEA, per germline. This CDR3 is built from 12 residues. V was trimmed by 1 base and J by 5 bases, leaving 7 bases between them. The CDR3 loop is CSVEGDRDTQYF. The CDR3 DNA follows: TGCAGCGTTGAAGGGGATAGAGATACGCAGTATTTT.

The rearrangement joins TRBV5-1 to TRBJ2-5; 8 bases agree with TRBD1. This CDR3 has 14 amino acids. The J segment lost 1 base and the V segment lost 4 bases, leaving 3 bases of the junction unmatched. CDR1 and CDR2 (germline): SGHRS, YFSETQ. CDR3 nucleotide sequence: TGCGCCAGCAGCACGGGACAGGCCCAAGAGACCCAGTACTTC. Its protein is CASSTGQAQETQYF.